A selection of T cell receptor beta chains follows, all from one sample in a study of post-analysis software for immune sequencing data. TCRdb recomputed calls from the PCR reads with MiXCR, one row per CDR3 protein. The sample consists of some 690,000 distinct CDR3 sequences, roughly 30% of them appearing once. Sequenced material: blood. These receptor sequences come from a girl aged 5-17 years with multiple sclerosis. The CDR3 runs from the conserved cysteine through the conserved F or W. The D gene is left open where the match is weak. A clone size is listed for some rows: how often the clone was seen (once, few, many), or a class if it is expanded.

j_gene,abundance,d_gene,v_gene,CDR3nt,CDR3aa
TRBJ2-3,few,.,TRBV9,TGTGCCAGCAGCGCGGGGGACACGAGGGCGCAGTATTTT,CASSAGDTRAQYF
TRBJ2-7,.,TRBD1,TRBV14,TGTGCCAGCAGCCGTAAAGACCCCGGGACAGGGAGCTACGAGCAGTACTTC,CASSRKDPGTGSYEQYF
TRBJ2-4,once,.,TRBV28,TGTGCCAGCAGTTCAGCCACAACGATACTAGCCAAAAACATTCAGTACTTC,CASSSATTILAKNIQYF
TRBJ2-7,once,.,TRBV28,TGTGCCAGCAGTTTTTCGTACTACGAGCAGTACTTC,CASSFSYYEQYF
TRBJ1-5,.,TRBD1,TRBV6-1,TGTGCCAGCAGTCCGTCCTGGGGACAGGGGAAATATAGCAATCAGCCCCAGCATTTT,CASSPSWGQGKYSNQPQHF
TRBJ2-7,.,TRBD1,TRBV12-3/TRBV12-4,TGTGCCAGCACCAATCGGACAGGCCTAACCTACGAGCAGTACTTC,CASTNRTGLTYEQYF
TRBJ2-1,.,.,TRBV7-3,TGTGCCAGCAGCTTAGGGTGGGGGGACAAATACAATGAGCAGTTCTTC,CASSLGWGDKYNEQFF
TRBJ2-5,few,TRBD2,TRBV7-2,TGTGCCAGCAGCCCCCGGGGACTAGACCGAGAGACCCAGTACTTC,CASSPRGLDRETQYF
TRBJ2-7,.,.,TRBV24-1,TGTGCCACCAGTGACACTCAGGGGCGGGAGCAGTACTTC,CATSDTQGREQYF
TRBJ2-5,.,.,TRBV7-2,TGTGCCAGCAGCGCCCGACAGGTACAAGACACCCAGTACTTC,CASSARQVQDTQYF
TRBJ1-2,.,.,TRBV6-1,TGTGCCAGCAGTGAAGCGTCCCCAGGGTTCGGCTACACCTTC,CASSEASPGFGYTF
TRBJ2-1,.,.,TRBV29-1,TGCAGCGTTGAAGATCTGTTTCAGTACAATGAGCAGTTCTTC,CSVEDLFQYNEQFF
TRBJ2-3,.,.,TRBV2,TGTGCCAGCAGTGAGGGGGGGCTGGCAGATACGCAGTATTTT,CASSEGGLADTQYF
TRBJ2-1,few,.,TRBV20-1,TGCAGTGCTGGCCTCGGGTCTTCCTCCTACAATGAGCAGTTCTTC,CSAGLGSSSYNEQFF
TRBJ1-5,.,TRBD1,TRBV24-1,TGTGCCACTAGCCACAGGGGGCAGGATCAGCCCCAGCATTTT,CATSHRGQDQPQHF
TRBJ1-5,once,TRBD1,TRBV6-2/TRBV6-3,TGTGCCAGCAGTTACTCACCGGGACAGGGCCCAAATCAGCCCCAGCATTTT,CASSYSPGQGPNQPQHF
TRBJ2-3,few,TRBD2,TRBV20-1,TGCAGTGCCGGGACTACCCACCGAAATACGCAGTATTTT,CSAGTTHRNTQYF
TRBJ1-3,.,.,TRBV6-5,TGTGCCAGCAGGGTGACAGGATCTGGAAACACCATATATTTT,CASRVTGSGNTIYF
TRBJ2-2,few,.,TRBV5-6,TGTGCCAGCAGCCGCGGACCGAACACCGGGGAGCTGTTTTTT,CASSRGPNTGELFF
TRBJ2-5,few,.,TRBV29-1,TGCAGCGTTCAACAGGGACCGGGGGAGACCCAGTACTTC,CSVQQGPGETQYF
TRBJ2-3,.,.,TRBV2,TGTGCCAGCATCCTGGGACCGGGCTGGGCTGCAGATACGCAGTATTTT,CASILGPGWAADTQYF
TRBJ2-5,many,.,TRBV7-8,TGTGCCAGCAGCTTAAAAGGGAGCGGGACCCAGTACTTC,CASSLKGSGTQYF
TRBJ2-2,once,.,TRBV6-5,TGTGCCAGCAGTCTGACCCGCTCTAGCGCCACCGGGGAGCTGTTTTTT,CASSLTRSSATGELFF
TRBJ2-1,few,.,TRBV20-1,TGCAGTGCCCCCCTAGCCACCCCCTACAATGAGCAGTTCTTC,CSAPLATPYNEQFF
TRBJ2-3,.,.,TRBV29-1,TGCAGCGTTGATTTCCTAAGGGTTCGTAGCATAGATACGCAGTATTTT,CSVDFLRVRSIDTQYF
TRBJ2-1,.,.,TRBV28,TGTGCCAGCAGTCCTGTGGGCTACAATGAGCAGTTCTTC,CASSPVGYNEQFF
TRBJ2-7,few,.,TRBV9,TGTGCCAGCAGCGTAGTACCCGCCCTCCCTCAAGTCCTTGACTACGAGCAGTACTTC,CASSVVPALPQVLDYEQYF
TRBJ2-7,.,.,TRBV20-1,TGCAGTGCCGAGGTTACGGTTTCCTACGAGCAGTACTTC,CSAEVTVSYEQYF
TRBJ2-7,many,TRBD1,TRBV20-1,TGCAGTGCTTGGACAGGGGGCTACGAGCAGTACTTC,CSAWTGGYEQYF
TRBJ1-1,.,.,TRBV14,TGTGCCAGCAGCCAAGATCGCGGCAGGATATTCTCTGAAGCTTTCTTT,CASSQDRGRIFSEAFF
TRBJ1-5,.,.,TRBV7-8,TGTGCCAGCAGCTTAACGGGCAGGGGAGGCAATCAGCCCCAGCATTTT,CASSLTGRGGNQPQHF
TRBJ2-5,few,.,TRBV20-1,TGCAGTGCCACCACCGGGGGCCGGGAGACCCAGTACTTC,CSATTGGRETQYF
TRBJ2-3,.,TRBD2,TRBV12-3/TRBV12-4,TGTGCCAGCAGTTTGGGACTAGCGGGGGATACGCGGTATTTT,CASSLGLAGDTRYF
TRBJ1-2,.,.,TRBV5-1,TGCGCCAGCAGCTTGGAACCGGTGGGACGGAACTATGGCTACACCTTC,CASSLEPVGRNYGYTF
TRBJ2-7,few,.,TRBV7-9,TGTGCCAGCAGCCCCCGTTTTGGGGTAATGAGCTCCTACGAGCAGTACTTC,CASSPRFGVMSSYEQYF
TRBJ2-3,few,.,TRBV24-1,TGTGCCACCAGTTCCTTACAAGATACGCAGTATTTT,CATSSLQDTQYF
TRBJ2-7,few,.,TRBV5-1,TGCGCCAGCAGCTTGAGCCAGCTTATCTACGAGCAGTACTTC,CASSLSQLIYEQYF
TRBJ1-2,.,.,TRBV7-2,TGTGCCAGCAGCTTAGGTAGACAGCCCTATGGCTACACCTTC,CASSLGRQPYGYTF
TRBJ1-2,few,.,TRBV7-2,TGTGCCAGCAGCTCTTCTGCGGGCAGGACCTATGGCTACACCTTC,CASSSSAGRTYGYTF
TRBJ2-7,.,.,TRBV7-2,TGTGCCAGCAGCTTAGATGGGGGCGGCCCATACGAGCAGTACTTC,CASSLDGGGPYEQYF
TRBJ2-3,few,TRBD2,TRBV4-3,TGCGCCAGCAGCCAAGATCAGCCCTCGGGAGGGTTCGATACGCAGTATTTT,CASSQDQPSGGFDTQYF